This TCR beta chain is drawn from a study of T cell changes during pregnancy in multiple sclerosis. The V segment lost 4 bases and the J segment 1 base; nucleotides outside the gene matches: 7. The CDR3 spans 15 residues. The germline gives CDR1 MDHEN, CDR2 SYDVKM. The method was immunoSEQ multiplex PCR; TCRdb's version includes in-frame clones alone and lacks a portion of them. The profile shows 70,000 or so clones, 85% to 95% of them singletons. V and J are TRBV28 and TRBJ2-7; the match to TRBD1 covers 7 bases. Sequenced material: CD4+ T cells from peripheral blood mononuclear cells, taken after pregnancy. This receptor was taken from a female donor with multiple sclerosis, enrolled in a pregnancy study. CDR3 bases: TGTGCCAGCAGTTCTTGGACAGGAAAATCCTACGAGCAGTACTTC. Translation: CASSSWTGKSYEQYF.